At least ten counts were recorded for the clone carrying this T cell receptor beta chain. As yet, its antigen is unknown. This entry comes from a study of post-analysis software for immune sequencing data. The TCR beta cDNA libraries carried unique molecular identifiers. MiXCR, run by TCRdb on the PCR reads, gives a single entry per CDR3 protein. The sample lists roughly 570,000 distinct CDR3 sequences; around 31% were seen once. With 2 bases clipped from V and 5 bases from J, the junction kept 6 bases outside the gene matches. CDR3 length: 16 residues. Germline V lookup: CDR1 DFQATT, CDR2 SNEGSKA (reference sequence). Broader study findings: In patients, TRBV5-6, TRBV5-1 and TRBV20-1 belonged to five TRBV segments found more frequently than in controls.

The sequenced sample was blood. The chain links TRBV20-1 to TRBJ2-1, with 13 bases fitting TRBD2. This receptor was obtained from a girl younger than 18 with multiple sclerosis. The CDR3 DNA sequence: TGCAGTGCTAGAAGAGCGGGACTAGCGGGGCACAATGAGCAGTTCTTC. Amino acids: CSARRAGLAGHNEQFF.